This is a list of T cell receptor beta chains from one sample in a study of T cell responses to AZD1222 COVID-19 vaccine. The assay was immunoSEQ multiplex PCR, and TCRdb's table has in-frame clones only and misses some. The table lists some 80,000 clones, around 89% of them singletons. Sequencing was performed on peripheral blood, taken 28 days after the second dose of the MenACWY control vaccine. These receptors were taken from an adult who received the MenACWY meningococcal vaccine as a control. Each CDR3 is given with its conserved first and last residue. A D gene is named only where the DNA matches it firmly. Clone size is not always given. Where it is, it says once, few, many or a class for expanded clones.

D gene: NA
clone size: few
V gene: TRBV5-1
J gene: TRBJ2-7
CDR3 protein: CASSPALQGSEQYF

D gene: NA
clone size: NA
V gene: TRBV28
J gene: TRBJ1-5
CDR3 protein: CATVGGGGSNQPQHF

D gene: NA
clone size: NA
V gene: TRBV3-1/TRBV3-2
J gene: TRBJ2-2
CDR3 protein: CASSQAFPEGYTGELFF

D gene: NA
clone size: NA
V gene: TRBV19
J gene: TRBJ1-3
CDR3 protein: CASSPGSGTGNTIYF

D gene: TRBD1
clone size: NA
V gene: TRBV5-1
J gene: TRBJ2-6
CDR3 protein: CASSSGQGRSYGANVLTF

D gene: TRBD2
clone size: NA
V gene: TRBV6-4
J gene: TRBJ2-3
CDR3 protein: CASSDTSGGGTDTQYF

D gene: NA
clone size: NA
V gene: TRBV4-3
J gene: TRBJ1-4
CDR3 protein: CASSLQGGEKLFF

D gene: TRBD2
clone size: NA
V gene: TRBV9
J gene: TRBJ2-1
CDR3 protein: CASSVVAGGNNEQFF

D gene: TRBD2
clone size: NA
V gene: TRBV15
J gene: TRBJ2-6
CDR3 protein: CATSSPGTMANVLTF

D gene: TRBD1
clone size: NA
V gene: TRBV5-1
J gene: TRBJ2-5
CDR3 protein: CASSLTQGARETQYF

D gene: TRBD1
clone size: NA
V gene: TRBV30
J gene: TRBJ1-6
CDR3 protein: CAWSVGQDNSPLHF

D gene: NA
clone size: NA
V gene: TRBV12-3/TRBV12-4
J gene: TRBJ2-5
CDR3 protein: CASSGDAQETQYF

D gene: NA
clone size: NA
V gene: TRBV25-1
J gene: TRBJ1-1
CDR3 protein: CASSGGNTEAFF

D gene: NA
clone size: NA
V gene: TRBV9
J gene: TRBJ1-5
CDR3 protein: CASSVGDRNQPQHF

D gene: NA
clone size: NA
V gene: TRBV5-1
J gene: TRBJ2-5
CDR3 protein: CASRRTGTQETQYF

D gene: TRBD1
clone size: NA
V gene: TRBV29-1
J gene: TRBJ1-3
CDR3 protein: CSVDKGQSGNTIYF

D gene: TRBD1
clone size: NA
V gene: TRBV19
J gene: TRBJ2-1
CDR3 protein: CASSPRQGPYNEQFF

D gene: NA
clone size: NA
V gene: TRBV7-9
J gene: TRBJ2-2
CDR3 protein: CASSLDGGVPGELFF

D gene: NA
clone size: NA
V gene: TRBV27
J gene: TRBJ1-6
CDR3 protein: CASSPYSYNSPLHF

D gene: NA
clone size: once
V gene: TRBV6-1
J gene: TRBJ2-1
CDR3 protein: CASSENRGGRPGGALNEQFF

D gene: NA
clone size: once
V gene: TRBV5-1
J gene: TRBJ2-1
CDR3 protein: CASSLAAGFNEQFF

D gene: NA
clone size: NA
V gene: TRBV6-5
J gene: TRBJ2-7
CDR3 protein: CASSYRPVSYEQYF

D gene: NA
clone size: NA
V gene: TRBV4-3
J gene: TRBJ2-4
CDR3 protein: CASSQDRVIAKNIQYF

D gene: TRBD1
clone size: few
V gene: TRBV19
J gene: TRBJ2-7
CDR3 protein: CASSIERPGQGASYEQYF

D gene: NA
clone size: NA
V gene: TRBV6-6
J gene: TRBJ1-3
CDR3 protein: CASTHGSSGNTIYF

D gene: TRBD1
clone size: NA
V gene: TRBV5-5
J gene: TRBJ2-7
CDR3 protein: CASSFGQVLYEQYF

D gene: TRBD1
clone size: NA
V gene: TRBV20-1
J gene: TRBJ1-5
CDR3 protein: CSASQQGNQPQHF

D gene: NA
clone size: NA
V gene: TRBV20-1
J gene: TRBJ1-2
CDR3 protein: CSASKTSNGYTF

D gene: NA
clone size: NA
V gene: TRBV7-2
J gene: TRBJ2-6
CDR3 protein: CASSLVLGAPSGANVLTF

D gene: NA
clone size: NA
V gene: TRBV7-8
J gene: TRBJ1-6
CDR3 protein: CASSLVGLGSPLHF

D gene: NA
clone size: NA
V gene: TRBV13
J gene: TRBJ1-4
CDR3 protein: CASSDQQDPNEKLFF

D gene: NA
clone size: NA
V gene: TRBV19
J gene: TRBJ1-5
CDR3 protein: CASVRGDNQPQHF

D gene: NA
clone size: NA
V gene: TRBV24-1
J gene: TRBJ1-2
CDR3 protein: CATSDPGSNYTF

D gene: TRBD2
clone size: NA
V gene: TRBV7-2
J gene: TRBJ2-7
CDR3 protein: CASSLRLADSYEQYF

D gene: NA
clone size: NA
V gene: TRBV20-1
J gene: TRBJ2-7
CDR3 protein: CSATWGYEQYF

D gene: TRBD2
clone size: NA
V gene: TRBV18
J gene: TRBJ2-3
CDR3 protein: CASSPPSLAGGSTDTQYF

D gene: TRBD1
clone size: NA
V gene: TRBV28
J gene: TRBJ1-3
CDR3 protein: CASSTGDSGNTIYF

D gene: NA
clone size: NA
V gene: TRBV28
J gene: TRBJ2-7
CDR3 protein: CASSFVPDQGDEQYF

D gene: NA
clone size: NA
V gene: TRBV6-6
J gene: TRBJ1-5
CDR3 protein: CASSSGHSSNQPQHF

D gene: NA
clone size: few
V gene: TRBV7-8
J gene: TRBJ1-6
CDR3 protein: CASRLSGSPLHF

D gene: NA
clone size: NA
V gene: TRBV19
J gene: TRBJ2-6
CDR3 protein: CASSLSFGANVLTF

D gene: TRBD2
clone size: NA
V gene: TRBV4-2
J gene: TRBJ2-7
CDR3 protein: CASSRIAGAYEQYF

D gene: NA
clone size: NA
V gene: TRBV3-1/TRBV3-2
J gene: TRBJ2-1
CDR3 protein: CASSQRGGSRYNEQFF

D gene: NA
clone size: NA
V gene: TRBV19
J gene: TRBJ2-3
CDR3 protein: CASSIAGAADTQYF

D gene: NA
clone size: NA
V gene: TRBV23-1
J gene: TRBJ2-7
CDR3 protein: CASSPSGRSYEQYF

D gene: TRBD1
clone size: NA
V gene: TRBV12-5
J gene: TRBJ1-5
CDR3 protein: CASGFNGQGVDEPQHF

D gene: NA
clone size: NA
V gene: TRBV28
J gene: TRBJ1-1
CDR3 protein: CASSAPKGRSTEAFF

D gene: NA
clone size: NA
V gene: TRBV6-1
J gene: TRBJ2-3
CDR3 protein: CASSELGLTDTQYF

D gene: TRBD1
clone size: NA
V gene: TRBV19
J gene: TRBJ1-2
CDR3 protein: CASTILNRGQRNYGYTF

D gene: NA
clone size: NA
V gene: TRBV30
J gene: TRBJ2-5
CDR3 protein: CAWELGETQYF

D gene: NA
clone size: NA
V gene: TRBV2
J gene: TRBJ2-1
CDR3 protein: CASGGRSSYNEQFF

D gene: TRBD2
clone size: once
V gene: TRBV4-1
J gene: TRBJ2-7
CDR3 protein: CASSLAGGFGEQYF

D gene: NA
clone size: NA
V gene: TRBV5-1
J gene: TRBJ1-5
CDR3 protein: CASSLDGSNQPQHF

D gene: NA
clone size: NA
V gene: TRBV6-6
J gene: TRBJ1-2
CDR3 protein: CASSHRETGPYGYTF

D gene: TRBD2
clone size: NA
V gene: TRBV2
J gene: TRBJ2-1
CDR3 protein: CASRAASGGNEQFF

D gene: NA
clone size: NA
V gene: TRBV30
J gene: TRBJ2-7
CDR3 protein: CAWSVLSHEQYF

D gene: NA
clone size: once
V gene: TRBV29-1
J gene: TRBJ1-2
CDR3 protein: CSVDGAGRNGYTF